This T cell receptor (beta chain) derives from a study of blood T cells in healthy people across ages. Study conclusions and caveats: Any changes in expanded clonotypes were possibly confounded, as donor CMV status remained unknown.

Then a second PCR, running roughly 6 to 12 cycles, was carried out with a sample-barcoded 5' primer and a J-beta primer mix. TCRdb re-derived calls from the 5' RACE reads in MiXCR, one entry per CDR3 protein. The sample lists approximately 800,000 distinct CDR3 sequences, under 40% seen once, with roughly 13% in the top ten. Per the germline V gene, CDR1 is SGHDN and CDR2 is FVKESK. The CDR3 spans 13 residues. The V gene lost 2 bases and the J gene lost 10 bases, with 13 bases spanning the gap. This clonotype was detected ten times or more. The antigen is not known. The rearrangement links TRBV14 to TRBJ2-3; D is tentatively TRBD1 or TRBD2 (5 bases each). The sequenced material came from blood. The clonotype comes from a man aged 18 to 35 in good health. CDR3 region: CASSQYKWGSQYF. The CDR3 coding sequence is TGTGCCAGCAGCCAATATAAGTGGGGGTCGCAGTATTTT.